The 16 T cell receptor beta chains in this list originate from one sample, sequenced in a study of human T cells and chemical hapten exposure. TCRdb processed the RACE reads anew with MiXCR; each CDR3 protein has one entry. The sample holds fewer than 200,000 distinct CDR3 sequences, 25% to 30% seen once. The time point denotes: pre-sensitization, week 0. As for treatment: therapeutic diphenylcyclopropenone sensitization with weekly scalp DPC. Sequencing was performed on whole blood, taken in connection with sensitization to the hapten diphenylcyclopropenone (DPC). These receptors were taken from a young woman with alopecia areata. Some clones in this sample may be carry-over from other donors' samples.

In its sample, this clonotype was seen a few times. The chain has TRBV6-2 or TRBV6-3 and TRBJ1-1, with 9 bases matching TRBD1. The trim removed 0 bases at V and 1 base at J, leaving 6 bases unmatched. Germline-derived CDR1 and CDR2 are MNHEY and SVGEGT. The CDR3 runs 17 residues. The CDR3 is CASSYSPGQGSNTEAFF. For the CDR3, the DNA is TGTGCCAGCAGTTACTCGCCTGGACAGGGGTCGAACACTGAAGCTTTCTTT.

J is TRBJ2-1 and V is TRBV15; weak D call: TRBD2 (5 bases). The CDR3 contains 14 residues. Trimming removed 5 bases at V and 5 bases at J, with 13 bases between. Germline values: CDR1 LNHNV, CDR2 YYDKDF (reference sequence). This CDR3 is CATSYATTNNEQFF. The CDR3 DNA is TGTGCCACCAGCTACGCGACTACAAACAATGAGCAGTTCTTC.

This clonotype was observed a handful of times. The V gene is TRBV5-8, the J gene TRBJ2-7; tentative D call: TRBD1 (6 bases). In germline, CDR1 is SGHTS, CDR2 YDEGEE. V lost 0 bases and J 0 bases, leaving 10 bases between the germline ends. The CDR3 length is 15 residues. The CDR3 is CASSLGGPSSYEQYF. The CDR3 DNA sequence: TGTGCCAGCAGCTTGGGGGGGCCGAGCTCCTACGAGCAGTACTTC.

The chain employs TRBV5-1 and TRBJ2-5, with D perhaps TRBD1 (5 bases). Trimming took 7 bases from V and 2 from J, leaving 9 bases between them. Germline values: CDR1 SGHRS, CDR2 YFSETQ. The CDR3 loop spans 12 amino acids. The CDR3 sequence: CASATEQETQYF. The CDR3 DNA sequence: TGCGCCAGCGCGACAGAACAAGAGACCCAGTACTTC.

The chain has TRBV4-1 and TRBJ2-7, with a tentative D call TRBD2 (6 bases). V lost 0 bases to trimming and J lost 5 bases, with 14 bases between them. This CDR3 contains 15 residues. Germline CDR1 and CDR2: MGHRA and YSYEKL. CDR3 residues: CASSQEPGRYDEQYF. The DNA of the CDR3 is TGCGCCAGCAGCCAAGAACCAGGGAGGTATGACGAGCAGTACTTC.

This chain links TRBV4-1 with TRBJ2-1; D gene unclear. This CDR3 region has 15 residues. The V gene's germline CDR1 is MGHRA and CDR2 YSYEKL. V lost 1 base and J lost 4, with 11 bases in between. The CDR3 DNA follows: TGCGCCAGCAGCCAAGTGGCAGAGCAGTACAATGAGCAGTTCTTC. It specifies CASSQVAEQYNEQFF.

This chain uses TRBV6-6 with TRBJ2-1; 9 bases line up with TRBD1. Germline CDR1 is MNHNY and CDR2 is SVGAGI (reference sequence). The V gene end was trimmed by 0 bases and the J gene end by 3 bases; junction bases not matched to a gene: 0. This CDR3 is built from 15 residues. CDR3 loop: CASSYSTGGYNEQFF. Written as DNA, the CDR3 is TGTGCCAGCAGTTACTCGACAGGGGGCTACAATGAGCAGTTCTTC.

The rearrangement joins TRBV7-2 to TRBJ1-6; TRBD1 is a possible D gene (6 bases). Germline V gene data show CDR1 as SGHTA and CDR2 as FQGNSA. The CDR3 sequence is 13 residues long. Trimming removed 5 bases from V and 9 bases from J, with 11 bases in between. The CDR3 DNA reads TGTGCCAGCAGCCAAGGGGGGAGTTCACCCCTCCACTTT. It yields the protein CASSQGGSSPLHF.

This clonotype appeared a few times. The gene calls are TRBV19 and TRBJ1-6; 8 bases agree with TRBD1. The CDR3 spans 14 residues. Looked up from germline, CDR1 is LNHDA and CDR2 is SQIVND (reference sequence). Trimming cost V 5 bases and J 7 bases; bases outside gene matches: 4. This CDR3 reads CASSARGPNSPLHF. For the CDR3, the DNA is TGTGCCAGTAGTGCCAGGGGGCCGAATTCACCCCTCCACTTT.

This clonotype turned up a few times. The rearrangement uses TRBV29-1 and TRBJ2-6; no firm D call. The CDR3 runs to 13 residues. The V gene lost 4 bases and the J gene lost 3 bases, with 7 bases spanning the gap. Germline CDR1 SQVTM, CDR2 ANQGSEA. In DNA form, the CDR3 reads TGCAGCGTTGTAATGGGTGGGGCCAACGTCCTGACTTTC. Encoded protein: CSVVMGGANVLTF.

In its sample, this clonotype was seen once. This rearrangement joins TRBV5-1 to TRBJ1-4, with a tentative D call TRBD1 (5 bases). V was shortened by 0 bases and J by 1 base, with 7 bases between the two germline ends. This CDR3 is 15 amino acids long. Per the germline V gene, CDR1 is SGHRS and CDR2 is YFSETQ. The CDR3 coding sequence is TGCGCCAGCAGCTTGGTGGGGGGAACTAATGAAAAACTGTTTTTT. Translated, it gives CASSLVGGTNEKLFF.

This clonotype was recorded many times. The V call is TRBV7-6, the J call TRBJ2-1; the D is unclear. In germline, CDR1 is SGHVS, CDR2 FNYEAQ. The CDR3 runs to 13 residues. The ends were cut back, 3 bases at V and 8 bases at J, with 11 bases in the middle. The CDR3 region is CASSLALGDEQFF. The CDR3 DNA follows: TGTGCCAGCAGCTTGGCTCTGGGCGATGAGCAGTTCTTC.

The chain uses TRBV7-2 and TRBJ2-4, with D possibly called TRBD1 or TRBD2 (5 bases each). Germline V gives CDR1 SGHTA, CDR2 FQGNSA. Trimming took 2 bases from V and 10 from J, leaving 15 bases between them. The CDR3 contains 14 residues. CDR3 amino acids: CASSLQLRDVIQYF. The CDR3 DNA follows: TGTGCCAGCAGCTTACAGCTGAGGGACGTTATTCAGTACTTC.

The table lists this clonotype with a few counts. V is TRBV3-1 and J is TRBJ1-1, with TRBD1 matching 7 bases. Losses at the gene ends were 6 bases for V and 1 base for J; bases not matched to a gene: 5. This CDR3 is built from 14 residues. CDR1 LGHDT and CDR2 YNNKEL come from the germline V gene (reference sequence). The CDR3 region is CASSYRGENTEAFF. CDR3 nucleotides: TGTGCCAGCAGTTACAGGGGAGAGAACACTGAAGCTTTCTTT. Full variable domain (missing parts from reference TRBV3-1 and TRBJ1-1): DTAVSQTPKYLVTQMGNDKSIKCEQNLGHDTMYWYKQDSKKFLKIMFSYNNKELIINETVPNRFSPKSPDKAHLNLHINSLELGDSAVYFCASSYRGENTEAFFGQGTRLTVV.

This clonotype was seen ten or more times. This chain joins TRBV4-1 and TRBJ2-7; 7 bases are a match to TRBD2. Germline loops: CDR1 MGHRA, CDR2 YSYEKL. Trimming cost V 8 bases and J 7 bases; bases outside gene matches: 11. The CDR3 loop spans 13 amino acids. The CDR3 DNA follows: TGCGCCAGCGGGAGGGGTACCGCGGGAGAGCAGTACTTC. Protein sequence: CASGRGTAGEQYF.

This clonotype was recorded a few times. The chain combines TRBV9 with TRBJ2-3, with 11 bases fitting TRBD2. In germline, CDR1 is SGDLS, CDR2 YYNGEE. This CDR3 spans 16 amino acids. V lost 5 bases and J lost 3; bases outside the gene matches: 8. The chain's CDR3 is CASRPNLAGGTDTQYF. CDR3 bases: TGTGCCAGCAGACCGAACCTAGCGGGGGGAACAGATACGCAGTATTTT.